This TCR beta chain was observed in a study of cytomegalovirus exposure and HLA in healthy donors (dated by TCRdb to about 2017). Notes on the research overall: An earlier analysis of roughly 500 of the donors reported approximately 260 Gb of sequence data and 90 million to 120 million unique TCR beta sequences obtained from roughly 180 million T cells. Roughly five DR-DQ haplotypes were handled as single units for association and clustering, since linkage in the cohort was strong. Genome-wide SNP genotypes for about 65% of the 666 donors were used in a later genetic analysis, which treated that subset as a discovery cohort. Of the approximately 400 genotyped donors, over 70% fell in the genetic ancestry cluster associated with self-reported Caucasian donors. Every discovery cohort repertoire had been produced on one sequencing platform. An earlier analysis of 587 of the donors used high-throughput TCR beta sequencing to judge whether each TCR beta V gene segment behaved as functional or pseudogenic. Donor age, sex, ethnicity and CMV serostatus were collected together with the repertoire data. The number of typed donors differed by locus: roughly 629-640 for A, B, C, DRB1 and DQB1; approximately 540 for DQA1; fewer than 610 for DPA1; and about 470 for DPB1. The study aimed to test whether cataloging public T cell receptors could reveal signatures of past pathogen exposure. An early release covering roughly 640 HLA-typed donors comprised around 300 gigabases of sequencing data and around 86 million unique TCR sequences. The later analysis used no new phenotypic data to find candidate immune exposures, relying instead on TCR beta sequences and their occurrence across donors. To predict cytomegalovirus infection status, the study combined high-throughput TCR immunosequencing, statistical association of individual TCRs with disease status, and machine learning. HLA typing covered class I and class II loci at four-digit resolution. Besides the first cohort of under 700 subjects, a separate validation cohort made up of about 120 different subjects was used. A later analysis re-analyzed previously published TCR beta repertoires from 500 to 700 donors and added high-resolution HLA genotyping to study TCR occurrence patterns. The study profiled the T cell repertoires of about 640 subjects by immunosequencing and related them to cytomegalovirus serostatus. Among a few hundred genotyped donors of the cohort, an average of around 240,000 unique TCR beta nucleotide sequences were sequenced per donor, approximately 20% of them non-productive. Here is what the overall study found, with its caveats: A cluster of highly shared sequence variants was judged likely to be a technical artifact of the sequencing pipeline. A further reported finding was that TCR beta sequences accurately predicted the HLA-A and HLA-B alleles for most subjects in the first cohort. It was suggested by the authors that the approach could potentially be generalized to other disease states and immunological phenotypes. A later genetic analysis reported fewer N-insertions in productive TCRs among donors in an Asian-associated ancestry cluster than the approximately 700-donor mean. A later analysis associated about 17,000 TCR beta sequences with specific HLA alleles at a false discovery rate of 0.05. In a later analysis, HLA-associated TCR beta chains were found to be more clonally expanded and to have lower generation probabilities than equally common non-associated chains. The only immune exposure information available for the cohort was CMV serostatus. A total of fewer than 200 TCR beta chains were listed by the study as associated with cytomegalovirus. This cohort had only TCR beta chains sequenced, and the lack of alpha or paired-chain data limited which features could be detected. Some IMGT-functional V segments, including TRBV6-2 and TRBV6-3, could not be told apart with the 87-base-pair reads, so those segments were excluded. Correlated functional status among segregating V segments might be attributable to linkage disequilibrium, but an unknown experimental factor could not be ruled out. Most TCR sequences were seen in very few donors, while some public TCRs were found in many individuals. In a later analysis, TCR association rates were found to vary across HLA loci, with the most associated TCRs seen for DRB1 alleles and the fewest for HLA-C alleles. Presence/absence analyses assumed roughly uniform sequencing depth across donors, an assumption that may not hold. Seventeen rarely observed V segments, including chromosome 9 orphons, were excluded from the earlier analysis of approximately 500 of the donors because counts were too low. Broadly in line with IMGT annotations, most TCR beta V segments showed up in productive rearrangements about 87% or about 30% of the time in an earlier analysis of approximately 640 of the donors. The classifier was reported to diagnose cytomegalovirus status with high specificity and sensitivity in both the original cohort and the validation cohort. In vitro tests confirmed that three of the cytomegalovirus-associated TCR beta chains recognize cytomegalovirus antigens. A later analysis found that most CMV-associated TCR beta chains appeared HLA-restricted, with HLA associations seemingly driven largely by CMV exposure. An association between a missense DCLRE1C variant and V-gene and J-gene trimming of TCR beta chains was found in a later genetic analysis and replicated in an independent cohort. In a later analysis, several top co-occurrence clusters were reported to appear linked to parvovirus B19, influenza, CMV and Epstein-Barr virus. Strong co-occurrence of HLA alleles, especially DR and DQ, made assigning TCR associations to individual alleles difficult. Because HLA typing was missing for some donors at each locus, association tests included only the typed subset.

The CDR3 starts with the cysteine, ends with the phenylalanine, and has 17 residues. The kept DNA is CDR3 alone, 51 bases in frame from the first base. V loses 2 bases at its end and J loses 2 bases; junction bases beyond the gene matches: 8. CDR1 SGHAT and CDR2 FQNNGV are derived from the germline V gene. In total, approximately 610 healthy bone marrow donors made up the cohort. Cohort members were all nominally healthy when sampled, although unrecorded immune exposures were likely present. The donor tested CMV seronegative, placing the donor among the 352 seronegative members of the cohort. Each donor provided a peripheral blood sample, and peripheral blood mononuclear cells were used for TCR beta sequencing. Genomic DNA was extracted from the blood cell samples with the Qiagen DNeasy Blood Extraction Kit. The library was prepared using the immunoSEQ multiplex PCR assay. For the multiplex PCR, a mixture combining 60 forward primers for TCR Vbeta segments and 13 reverse primers for TCR Jbeta segments was used. Amplification of the CDR3 region of rearranged TCR beta genes was performed with a multiplex PCR assay on genomic DNA. On the Illumina HiSeq System, the amplified TCR beta libraries were sequenced as 87-base-pair reads. The paper's processing steps were these. In a later analysis, tens of millions of unique TCR beta chains were counted across the approximately 670 repertoires, and about 10 million of these chains were shared by at least two donors. Raw reads were error-corrected and collapsed into unique sequences with a nearest-neighbor algorithm that merged closely related sequences to remove PCR and sequencing errors. V, D and J gene segments were assigned by aligning CDR3 sequences to IMGT reference sequences. Each retained sequence needed at least a six-nucleotide match to both a V gene segment and a J gene segment. A rearrangement was called productive if the CDR3 had no stop codons and remained in frame with V and J, and every other rearrangement was called non-productive. Following IMGT convention, CDR3 was defined as the stretch from the second conserved V-encoded cysteine to the conserved J-encoded phenylalanine. The earlier analysis of around 640 of the donors excluded sequences that lacked an unambiguous match to a single V gene segment. In an earlier analysis of some 590 of the donors, a V segment was called functional when productive rearrangements were above 56.7%, and segregating when the standard deviation between donors exceeded 5%. A statistical classification framework was built for diagnosing cytomegalovirus status from the catalog of TCR beta chain sequences. In a later analysis, TCR nucleotide sequences were compared against IMGT/GENE-DB human TR gene sequences so that V and J genes could be assigned. Using the TCRdist pipeline, a later analysis assigned CDR3 sequences along with most-parsimonious VDJ recombination scenarios. In a later analysis, every TCR beta chain was defined by the combination of its CDR3 amino acid sequence and its V-gene family, and reads without a unique V-gene family were dropped. As a way to deal with suspected cross-contamination and a sequencing artifact, a later analysis dropped 450 to 600 nucleotide sequences that were highly shared and had low generation probability. In a later analysis, a clonal expansion index for each public chain was calculated from normalized within-repertoire ranks of inferred template counts. Generation probabilities in a later analysis came from a VDJ recombination model fitted to out-of-frame rearrangements, and those results were checked against IGoR. In a later analysis, hypergeometric tests were used to score TCR-TCR, TCR-HLA and TCR-CMV co-occurrence, with a repertoire-size bias correction applied to TCR pairs. In a later analysis, false discovery rates were estimated by permuting HLA or CMV assignments 20 times. A later analysis grouped co-occurring TCRs with DBSCAN, adding TCRdist sequence similarity when clustering within HLA-allele-positive subsets. Repertoires with fewer than 30,000 or more than 120,000 public chains were left out of co-occurrence clustering, as were roughly five repertoires with anomalous nucleotide sharing. TCRdb limited this immuneACCESS table to in-frame rearrangements with V and J called. A share of clones is missing; checked studies link under half to unresolved V genes, and the rest is unexplained. That table gives V, J and clone size, and the DNA gave D and trimming. This sample is represented by more than 55,000 clones; 80% of them were singletons. Of the sample, under 4% falls within the top ten clones.

As to this clone: The clone's antigen remains unknown. The record has no base qualities; no much larger clone is one base away.

This chain is built from TRBV11-2 and TRBJ2-7; the junction holds 11 bases that match TRBD2. The sequencing input was PBMCs. The TCR sequence derives from a woman in her thirties or forties in good health and CMV-seronegative. Read as DNA, the sequence is TGTGCCAGCAGCTTACCCCAGGGGACTAGCGGAACCTACGAGCAGTACTTC. The encoded protein is CASSLPQGTSGTYEQYF.